This record looks at one TCR beta chain sequence and its context. The antigen this receptor binds is unknown. No clone much larger than this one lies a single base away; base qualities are absent. The data originate from a study of blood T cells in healthy people across ages (dated by TCRdb to the mid-2010s). Background on the whole study: In model experiments, roughly one uniquely barcoded TCR beta cDNA molecule per two T cells was captured by template switching. Using the same blood draw, the study looked at two additional independent replicas of 1 million unique cDNA reads for two donors, one aged 18 to 30 and the other aged 80 or older. Donors were grouped into four age groups: young (average roughly 17 years), middle-aged (roughly 40), aged (approximately 67) and long-lived (approximately 75). To avoid experimental bias, donors of different ages were randomly spread across the sequencing lanes. Using deep sequencing normalized with unique cDNA molecular identifiers, the study measured how TCR beta repertoire diversity changes with age. The investigation overall reported the following: Compared with the aged group, the long-lived group had more naive CD4+ T cells, fewer expanded clones and increased TCR diversity, a pattern suggesting age selection. Observed TCR beta diversity per million T cells fell roughly linearly with age, and a significant reduction was already apparent by age around 36. The percentage of naive T cells measured by flow cytometry correlated strongly with observed TCR beta diversity. Because profiling used bulk unsorted PBMCs, naive and antigen-experienced compartments could not be compared conclusively. Estimates of total diversity from one million sequenced T cells were regarded as lower bounds and underestimates. Donor CMV infection status was unknown, potentially confounding age-related changes in expanded clonotypes.

CDR1 and CDR2, per the germline V gene, are KGHSH and LQKENI. From its cysteine to its phenylalanine, the CDR3 spans 12 amino acids. The retained sequence is limited to the CDR3, 36 bases, with the frame set at the first base. Trimming at the junction amounts to 3 bases on V and 5 bases on J, and the germline ends lie 7 bases apart. Libraries were built with 5' RACE. Sequenced using an Illumina HiSeq 2500. The second PCR ran for about 6 to 11 cycles and used a J-beta primer mix along with a sample-barcoded 5' primer. A unique molecular identifier was introduced onto each TCR beta cDNA molecule by a template-switch 5' adaptor carrying 12 random nucleotides. At least 2.5 million CDR3-containing paired-end reads were obtained from each sample. First-strand cDNA synthesis was performed from all RNA using the Mint cDNA synthesis kit, with priming by a TRBC-specific oligonucleotide. All cDNA was treated with uracil-DNA glycosylase and then went through a first 18-cycle PCR with the universal primers M1SS and BC2_uni_R. On the authors' methods: Each sample was normalized by randomly selecting 1 million high-quality reads, each carrying a distinct molecular identifier. Instead of being binned into consensus sequences, reads that shared molecular identifiers were thrown out. MiTCR, with a Q25 quality threshold and the strictest error-elimination algorithm, was used for CDR3 identification, clonotype clustering and error correction. Lower-bound total TCR beta diversity was estimated with a nonparametric unseen species model using Euler transformation. The public reads were reanalyzed by TCRdb: fastp trimming at Q25, MiXCR alignment, in-frame beta chains only. CDR3 protein duplicates are merged, each entry listing the most common genes and DNA. None of the V and J calls come from the authors' own analysis; TCRdb made them. Recorded for this sample are about 1.6 million distinct CDR3 sequences; roughly 32% of them occurred a single time. The ten largest make up about 11% of the sample.

Donors were a few dozen systemically healthy Caucasian individuals from Russia aged roughly 6 to 95 years. Approximately 9 milliliters of peripheral blood were collected from each donor into EDTA-treated Vacutainer tubes. PBMCs were isolated by Ficoll-Paque density-gradient centrifugation, with at least 6.5 million obtained per sample. Total RNA, at least 5 micrograms per sample, was extracted from PBMCs with Trizol reagent. For every donor, an aliquot of PBMCs went through flow cytometry to measure the percentages of naive CD45RAhigh/CD27high T cells. This sequence uses TRBV18 and TRBJ1-2; a confident D gene designation cannot be given. The TCR comes from a woman in her 30s in good health. The specimen sequenced was blood. The DNA is as follows: TGTGCCAGCTCACCTAAAACGTATGGCTACACCTTC. Translated, this gives CASSPKTYGYTF.